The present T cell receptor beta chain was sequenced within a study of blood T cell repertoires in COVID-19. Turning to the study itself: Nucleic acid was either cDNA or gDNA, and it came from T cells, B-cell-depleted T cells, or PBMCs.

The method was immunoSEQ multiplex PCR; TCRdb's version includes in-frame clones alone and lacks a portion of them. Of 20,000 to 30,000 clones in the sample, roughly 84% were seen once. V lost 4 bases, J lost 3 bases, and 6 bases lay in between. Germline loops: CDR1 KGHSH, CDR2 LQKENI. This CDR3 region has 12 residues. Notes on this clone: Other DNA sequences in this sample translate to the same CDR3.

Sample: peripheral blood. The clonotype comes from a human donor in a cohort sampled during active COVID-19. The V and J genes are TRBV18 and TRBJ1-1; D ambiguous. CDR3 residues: CASSQGDTEAFF. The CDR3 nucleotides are TGTGCCAGCTCACAGGGAGACACTGAAGCTTTCTTT.